In this sample, the clone carrying this T cell receptor beta chain turned up a few times. Its antigen remains unknown. This entry belongs to a study of human T cells and chemical hapten exposure. Study at large: Patients, mostly women, had alopecia areata, alopecia totalis or alopecia universalis.

Specified time point: patch test 1, 2 weeks after DPC sensitization. Treatment reported: therapeutic diphenylcyclopropenone sensitization with weekly scalp DPC. Separate cDNA molecules received unique molecular identifiers, which the library attached to them. MiXCR, applied by TCRdb to the RACE reads, yields one record per CDR3 protein. The data hold some 190,000 distinct CDR3 sequences, with more than 20% observed a single time. Germline V gene lookup returns CDR1 SQVTM and CDR2 ANQGSEA. The CDR3 length is 13 residues. The junction had 8 bases not matched to a gene; V was cut back by 2 bases and J by 10 bases. General study points: Sensitization with DPC brought no change to TCRs above 1 in 1000 in frequency.

The TCR was taken from a woman aged 45 to 65 with alopecia areata. Some clones in this sample may be carry-over from other donors' samples. This sequence joins TRBV29-1 and TRBJ1-2; 9 bases fit TRBD1. The sample here was whole blood, taken in connection with sensitization to the hapten diphenylcyclopropenone (DPC). The CDR3 sequence: CSVERTGVEDYTF. In DNA form, the CDR3 reads TGCAGCGTTGAAAGGACAGGGGTTGAAGACTACACCTTC.